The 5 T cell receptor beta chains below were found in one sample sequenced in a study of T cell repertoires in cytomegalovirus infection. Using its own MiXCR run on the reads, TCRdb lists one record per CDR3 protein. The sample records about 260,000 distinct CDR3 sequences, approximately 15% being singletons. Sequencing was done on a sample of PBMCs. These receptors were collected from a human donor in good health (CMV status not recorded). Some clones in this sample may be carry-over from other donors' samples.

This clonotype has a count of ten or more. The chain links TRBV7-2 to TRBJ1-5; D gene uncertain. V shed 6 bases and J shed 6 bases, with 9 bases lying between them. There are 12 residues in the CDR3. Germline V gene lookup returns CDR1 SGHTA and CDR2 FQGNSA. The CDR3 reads CASREGFQPQHF. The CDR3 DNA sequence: TGTGCCAGCAGGGAAGGATTTCAGCCCCAGCATTTT.

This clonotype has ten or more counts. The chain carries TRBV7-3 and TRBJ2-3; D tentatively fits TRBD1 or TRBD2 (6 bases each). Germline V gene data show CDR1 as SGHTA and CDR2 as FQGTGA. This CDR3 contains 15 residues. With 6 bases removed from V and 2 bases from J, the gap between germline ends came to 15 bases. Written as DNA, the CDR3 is TGTGCCAGCAGTTTTGAGGGGGGATACACAGATACGCAGTATTTT. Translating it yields CASSFEGGYTDTQYF.

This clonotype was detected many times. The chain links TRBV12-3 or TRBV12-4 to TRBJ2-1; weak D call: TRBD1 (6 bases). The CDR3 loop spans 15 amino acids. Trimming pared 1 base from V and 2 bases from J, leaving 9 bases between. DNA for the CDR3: TGTGCCAGCAGTTTAGTAAAGGGGGCCTACAATGAGCAGTTCTTC. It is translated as CASSLVKGAYNEQFF.

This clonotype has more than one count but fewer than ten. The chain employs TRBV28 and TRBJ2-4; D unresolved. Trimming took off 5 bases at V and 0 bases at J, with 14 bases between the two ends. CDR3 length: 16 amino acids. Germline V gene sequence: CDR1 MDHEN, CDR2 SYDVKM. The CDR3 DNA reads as TGTGCCAGCAGTCGATTACACGCGATAGCCAAAAACATTCAGTACTTC. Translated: CASSRLHAIAKNIQYF.

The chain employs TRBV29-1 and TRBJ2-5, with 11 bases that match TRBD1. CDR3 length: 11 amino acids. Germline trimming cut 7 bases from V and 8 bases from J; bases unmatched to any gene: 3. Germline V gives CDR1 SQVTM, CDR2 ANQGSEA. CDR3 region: CSGGTGGTQYF. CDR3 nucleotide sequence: TGCAGCGGTGGGACAGGGGGAACCCAGTACTTC.